Presented here are 30 T cell receptor beta chains from one specimen sequenced in a study of blood T cell repertoires in COVID-19. Here immunoSEQ multiplex PCR was the method, and the copy in TCRdb shows in-frame clones only, minus some. Here the sample spans around 37,000 clones, approximately 86% being singletons. Sequenced: peripheral blood. The receptors were sampled from a man between 50 and 59 years old with active or convalescent COVID-19.

The V gene is TRBV6-5, the J gene TRBJ2-1, with 8 bases matching TRBD1. This CDR3 is 14 amino acids long. Germline CDR1 and CDR2: MNHEY and SVGAGI. The V and J ends lost 8 bases and 5 bases, in that order; junction bases with no gene match: 8. The CDR3 DNA reads TGTGCCAGCGATCCCGGGACAGGACACAATGAGCAGTTCTTC. This gives the protein CASDPGTGHNEQFF.

The chain couples TRBV5-4 to TRBJ1-3; no reliable D call. In germline, CDR1 is SGHNT, CDR2 YYREEE (reference sequence). There are 13 residues in the CDR3. Trimming left V 0 bases short and J 4 bases short, with 5 bases between. CDR3: CASSLAQGNTIYF. The DNA for the CDR3 is TGTGCCAGCAGCTTGGCCCAGGGAAACACCATATATTTT.

The CDR3 coding sequence is TGTGCCAGCAGCTATGGACTAGCTGGTGATACGCAGTATTTT. Translation gives CASSYGLAGDTQYF. This chain uses TRBV6-2 or TRBV6-3 with TRBJ2-3, with 8 nucleotides matching TRBD2. Losses at the gene ends were 6 bases for V and 6 bases for J; bases not matched to a gene: 8. Germline CDR1 and CDR2: MNHEY and SVGEGT. The CDR3 has 14 residues.

This chain joins TRBV21-1 and TRBJ2-6; TRBD1, the D gene given by the table, was not confirmed from the DNA. TRBV21-1 is designated a pseudogene. The CDR3 has 21 residues. The CDR3 coding sequence is TGTGCCAGCAGCAACGCGGGACAGGGGGGGGCCTTTAGCTCTGGGGCCAACGTCCTGACTTTC. This codes for CASSNAGQGGAFSSGANVLTF.

The chain uses TRBV19 and TRBJ2-3; 7 bases match TRBD1. The CDR3 runs 15 residues. The V segment lost 6 bases and the J segment 2 bases; nucleotides outside the gene matches: 8. Germline CDR1 LNHDA, CDR2 SQIVND (reference sequence). This chain's CDR3 is CASSLTGQLTDTQYF. CDR3 in DNA: TGTGCCAGTAGCTTGACGGGACAGCTCACAGATACGCAGTATTTT.

This chain joins TRBV4-3 and TRBJ2-7, with 7 bases identical to TRBD1. The length of the CDR3 is 15 residues. From germline, CDR1 is LGHNA and CDR2 YSLEER. The trim removed 0 bases at V and 5 bases at J, leaving 7 bases unmatched. The CDR3, as DNA: TGCGCCAGCAGCCAAGATACAGGGGCCTGGAACGAGCAGTACTTC. As protein: CASSQDTGAWNEQYF.

The chain has TRBV6-1 and TRBJ1-5; D might be TRBD1 (5 bases). The CDR3 runs 15 residues. Trimming left V 3 bases short and J 6 bases short, with 15 bases between. Looked up from germline, CDR1 is MNHNS and CDR2 is SASEGT. CDR3 nucleotides: TGTGCCAGCAGTGACAAAAGGGGATTGGCTCAGCCCCAGCATTTT. It yields the protein CASSDKRGLAQPQHF.

V usage is TRBV10-3 and J usage is TRBJ2-3; no reliable D call. The CDR3 covers 17 residues. V lost 3 bases and J 0 bases, leaving 16 bases between the germline ends. Germline assignment: CDR1 ENHRY and CDR2 SYGVKD. CDR3 DNA: TGTGCCATCAGTGACCTCCGCGAGCCTACTAGCACAGATACGCAGTATTTT. Residues: CAISDLREPTSTDTQYF.

Only a few counts were recorded for this clone. The V gene is TRBV5-1, the J gene TRBJ2-5; 7 bases line up with TRBD1. Germline CDR1 is SGHRS and CDR2 is YFSETQ. Trimming cost V 4 bases and J 5 bases; bases outside gene matches: 11. CDR3 length equals 15 residues. The CDR3 loop is CASSHRNRGVETQYF. CDR3 nucleotides: TGCGCCAGCAGCCACCGGAACAGGGGCGTGGAGACCCAGTACTTC.

The rearrangement uses TRBV3-1 (or the pseudogene TRBV3-2) and TRBJ1-1; TRBD1 agrees at 7 bases. The CDR3 loop spans 15 amino acids. Germline trimming cut 3 bases from V and 5 bases from J; bases unmatched to any gene: 9. The germline V gene has CDR1 LGHDT and CDR2 YNNKEL (reference sequence). CDR3 in DNA: TGTGCCAGCAGCCATGGGTCGGCAGGGGGAACTGAAGCTTTCTTT. The encoded protein is CASSHGSAGGTEAFF.

The V and J genes are TRBV7-8 and TRBJ1-1, with D hard to call. Trimming removed 5 bases at V and 2 bases at J, with 15 bases between. Germline V lookup: CDR1 SGHVS, CDR2 FQNEAQ. The CDR3 consists of 15 residues. The CDR3 loop is CASSPQRVGNTEAFF. The CDR3 DNA sequence: TGTGCCAGCAGCCCTCAGAGGGTGGGAAACACTGAAGCTTTCTTT.

The chain is built from TRBV4-3 and TRBJ2-1; 7 bases are shared with TRBD2. This CDR3 spans 14 amino acids. V shed 5 bases and J 2 bases; nucleotides not matched to a gene: 3. Looked up from germline, CDR1 is LGHNA and CDR2 is YSLEER. The CDR3 DNA follows: TGCGCCAGCAGCTTTGGACTAGCCTACAATGAGCAGTTCTTC. Amino acid sequence: CASSFGLAYNEQFF.

This clone was counted a single time. V gene TRBV3-1 (or the pseudogene TRBV3-2) combines with J gene TRBJ2-5, with D unresolved. The V end lost 4 bases, the J end lost 2 bases, and 5 bases lay between the germline ends. Per the germline V gene, CDR1 is LGHDT and CDR2 is YNNKEL (reference sequence). There are 12 residues in the CDR3. The CDR3 spells CASSPFQETQYF. CDR3 in DNA: TGTGCCAGCAGCCCTTTTCAAGAGACCCAGTACTTC.

V usage is TRBV19 and J usage is TRBJ2-1, with TRBD2 matching over 8 bases. The length of the CDR3 is 15 residues. Germline CDR1 reads LNHDA; CDR2 reads SQIVND (reference sequence). Trimming cost V 4 bases and J 5 bases; bases outside gene matches: 7. CDR3 DNA: TGTGCCAGTAGTACTCGACTAGCGTCAAACAATGAGCAGTTCTTC. Translating gives CASSTRLASNNEQFF. The full variable domain, completed using reference TRBV19 and TRBJ2-1, is DGGITQSPKYLFRKEGQNVTLSCEQNLNHDAMYWYRQDPGQGLRLIYYSQIVNDFQKGDIAEGYSVSREKKESFPLTVTSAQKNPTAFYLCASSTRLASNNEQFFGPGTRLTVL.

The chain joins TRBV9 to TRBJ1-1; the D gene is possibly TRBD1 (6 bases). This CDR3 contains 15 residues. Germline V gives CDR1 SGDLS, CDR2 YYNGEE. V shed 1 base and J shed 1 base, with 11 bases lying between them. In nucleotides, the CDR3 is TGTGCCAGCAGCGTATTAGTACAGGGGAACACTGAAGCTTTCTTT. Its translation is CASSVLVQGNTEAFF. The entire variable domain, with the rest obtained from reference TRBV9 and TRBJ1-1, is as follows: DSGVTQTPKHLITATGQRVTLRCSPRSGDLSVYWYQQSLDQGLQFLIQYYNGEERAKGNILERFSAQQFPDLHSELNLSSLELGDSALYFCASSVLVQGNTEAFFGQGTRLTVV.

The chain combines TRBV5-6 with TRBJ2-7; 10 nucleotides agree with TRBD1. Losses at the gene ends were 4 bases for V and 5 bases for J; bases not matched to a gene: 3. The CDR3 totals 13 residues. CDR1 is SGHDT and CDR2 is YYEEEE in the germline V gene. The CDR3 region is CASSPDRGNEQYF. The DNA of the CDR3 is TGTGCCAGCAGCCCGGACAGGGGGAACGAGCAGTACTTC.

V and J are TRBV5-5 and TRBJ1-5; D not resolved. In germline, CDR1 is SGHKS, CDR2 YYEKEE (reference sequence). This CDR3 comprises 13 residues. V was clipped by 4 bases and J by 5 bases, with 10 bases between them. The CDR3 sequence is CASSLDWDQPQHF. The CDR3 bases are TGTGCCAGCAGCCTTGACTGGGATCAGCCCCAGCATTTT.

The chain links TRBV30 to TRBJ2-7, with a weak D call TRBD2 (6 bases). CDR1 and CDR2 from the germline V gene are GTSNPN and SVGIG (reference sequence). Trimming removed 2 bases at V and 6 bases at J, with 17 bases between. This CDR3 has 14 amino acids. Written as DNA, the CDR3 is TGTGCCTGGAGTAAGGCCCGGAGGGGCCTCGAGCAGTACTTC. This gives the protein CAWSKARRGLEQYF.

The J gene is TRBJ2-7, the V gene TRBV5-1; unclear D gene. The V end lost 0 bases, the J end lost 5 bases, and 12 bases lay between the germline ends. The CDR3 sequence is 14 residues long. Germline V CDR1 and CDR2: SGHRS, YFSETQ. The CDR3 protein is CASSLAVPLDEQYF. CDR3 nucleotides: TGCGCCAGCAGCTTGGCGGTCCCTTTGGACGAGCAGTACTTC.

The chain uses TRBV9 and TRBJ2-1; no clear D gene. Germline loops: CDR1 SGDLS, CDR2 YYNGEE. The V end was cut by 0 bases, the J end by 0 bases, with 10 bases between. This CDR3 is built from 16 residues. The CDR3 spells CASSVGQYGSYNEQFF. Written as DNA, the CDR3 is TGTGCCAGCAGCGTAGGTCAGTATGGCTCCTACAATGAGCAGTTCTTC. Combining the CDR3 with reference TRBV9 and TRBJ2-1 gives the whole variable domain DSGVTQTPKHLITATGQRVTLRCSPRSGDLSVYWYQQSLDQGLQFLIQYYNGEERAKGNILERFSAQQFPDLHSELNLSSLELGDSALYFCASSVGQYGSYNEQFFGPGTRLTVL.

This chain links TRBV6-6 with TRBJ1-6; D is undetermined. Deletions cut 5 bases from V and 9 bases from J, with 11 bases between. Germline V gene sequence: CDR1 MNHNY, CDR2 SVGAGI (reference sequence). This CDR3 region has 13 residues. This chain's CDR3 is CASSDTVFSPLHF. The CDR3 region has the DNA TGTGCCAGCAGTGATACAGTTTTTTCACCCCTCCACTTT.

V is TRBV19 and J is TRBJ2-7; no reliable D call. The V end was cut by 4 bases, the J end by 0 bases, with 10 bases between. Germline V lookup: CDR1 LNHDA, CDR2 SQIVND (reference sequence). The CDR3 loop spans 14 amino acids. CDR3 protein: CASSKSYSSYEQYF. The CDR3 DNA is TGTGCCAGTAGTAAATCCTATAGCTCCTACGAGCAGTACTTC.

V is TRBV9 and J is TRBJ1-1; D unresolved. V dropped 0 bases and J dropped 1 base, with 7 bases sitting between them. The CDR3 runs 14 residues. Germline CDR1 SGDLS, CDR2 YYNGEE. CDR3 sequence: CASSVAPSNTEAFF. CDR3 coding DNA: TGTGCCAGCAGCGTAGCCCCTTCGAACACTGAAGCTTTCTTT.

This clone has just one count. The J gene is TRBJ2-5, the V gene TRBV7-9; possibly TRBD2 for D (5 bases). There are 16 residues in the CDR3. The germline V gene encodes CDR1 SEHNR and CDR2 FQNEAQ (reference sequence). Trimming removed 1 base from V and 2 bases from J, with 14 bases in between. In nucleotides, the CDR3 is TGTGCCAGCAGCTTAGTCGTGGGTGCGGGTCAAGAGACCCAGTACTTC. The encoded protein is CASSLVVGAGQETQYF.

This clone occurred once. The chain couples TRBV28 to TRBJ2-5, with D possibly being TRBD1 (6 bases). Germline assignment: CDR1 MDHEN and CDR2 SYDVKM. This CDR3 spans 18 amino acids. Deletions cut 7 bases from V and 2 bases from J, with 26 bases between. The CDR3 loop is CASTQSSDRRPYQETQYF. The DNA for the CDR3 is TGTGCCAGCACCCAATCTTCCGACAGGCGACCTTATCAAGAGACCCAGTACTTC.

The genes are TRBV19 and TRBJ1-5; 10 bases agree with TRBD1. CDR1 is LNHDA and CDR2 is SQIVND in the germline V gene (reference sequence). The V segment lost 4 bases and the J segment 1 base; nucleotides outside the gene matches: 1. The CDR3 is 15 residues long. The CDR3 protein is CASSKGQGSNQPQHF. CDR3 bases: TGTGCCAGTAGTAAGGGACAGGGGAGCAATCAGCCCCAGCATTTT.

The rearrangement links TRBV5-6 to TRBJ1-5; D is perhaps TRBD1 (5 bases). Germline V gene lookup returns CDR1 SGHDT and CDR2 YYEEEE. CDR3 length equals 16 residues. With 0 bases removed from V and 4 bases from J, the gap between germline ends came to 14 bases. As DNA, the CDR3 is TGTGCCAGCAGCTTGGGGGGACTCCCTCCGAATCAGCCCCAGCATTTT. Translated, it gives CASSLGGLPPNQPQHF.

This chain's CDR3 is CASSKTSGRGPYEQYF. The CDR3 nucleotides read TGTGCCAGCAGCAAGACTAGCGGGAGGGGCCCCTACGAGCAGTACTTC. The V gene is TRBV21-1, the J gene TRBJ2-7; the D call in the table, TRBD2, was not verified against the DNA. TRBV21-1 is classified as a pseudogene. The length of the CDR3 is 16 residues.

This chain uses TRBV18 with TRBJ2-7; a weak D match, TRBD1 (5 bases). The CDR3 consists of 19 residues. Germline values: CDR1 KGHSH, CDR2 LQKENI. Trimming stripped 1 base from V and 2 bases from J, with 24 bases between. The CDR3 spells CASSPRYFWRQRDAYEQYF. Here the CDR3 DNA reads TGTGCCAGCTCACCACGGTATTTTTGGAGACAGAGAGACGCCTACGAGCAGTACTTC. Drawing the rest from reference TRBV18 and TRBJ2-7, the complete variable domain is NAGVMQNPRHLVRRRGQEARLRCSPMKGHSHVYWYRQLPEEGLKFMVYLQKENIIDESGMPKERFSAEFPKEGPSILRIQQVVRGDSAAYFCASSPRYFWRQRDAYEQYFGPGTRLTVT.

The chain couples TRBV6-2 or TRBV6-3 to TRBJ2-7; D may be TRBD2 (5 bases). Trimming removed 5 bases at V and 0 bases at J, with 14 bases between. The CDR3 consists of 15 residues. CDR1 MNHEY and CDR2 SVGEGT come from the germline V gene. CDR3: CASSNWTRSSYEQYF. CDR3 nucleotides: TGTGCCAGCAGTAACTGGACTCGGAGCTCCTACGAGCAGTACTTC.